One sample yielded the 10 T cell receptor beta chains listed below, sequenced in a study of OX40 agonist ivuxolimab in advanced cancers. Generated by immunoSEQ multiplex PCR, the TCRdb table keeps only in-frame clones and is missing some. The repertoire holds 40,000 to 45,000 clones, 80% seen once, with roughly 10% in the top ten. This specimen was CD4+ or CD8+ T cells sorted from blood, taken in a trial of the OX40 agonist ivuxolimab. The receptor source for this set is an adult with an advanced solid tumor such as melanoma, head and neck, liver or kidney cancer.

This chain uses TRBV18 with TRBJ2-5; no firm D call. The germline V gene has CDR1 KGHSH and CDR2 LQKENI. V was trimmed by 6 bases and J by 4 bases, leaving 12 bases between them. The CDR3 length is 13 residues. DNA for the CDR3: TGTGCCAGCTCTATTTGGGTAGGAGAGACCCAGTACTTC. This gives the protein CASSIWVGETQYF. Based on the CDR3 plus reference TRBV18 and TRBJ2-5, the full variable domain is NAGVMQNPRHLVRRRGQEARLRCSPMKGHSHVYWYRQLPEEGLKFMVYLQKENIIDESGMPKERFSAEFPKEGPSILRIQQVVRGDSAAYFCASSIWVGETQYFGPGTRLLVL.

The chain employs TRBV27 and TRBJ2-2; no firm D call. This CDR3 has 13 residues. Germline CDR1 is MNHEY and CDR2 is SMNVEV (reference sequence). The V gene lost 6 bases and the J gene lost 1 base, with 6 bases spanning the gap. The CDR3 coding sequence is TGTGCCAGCAGGGTTCAGAACACCGGGGAGCTGTTTTTT. This sequence encodes CASRVQNTGELFF.

In its sample, this clone was seen a few times. This chain links TRBV6-6 with TRBJ1-4; D possibly corresponds to TRBD1 (6 bases). Germline V gene data show CDR1 as MNHNY and CDR2 as SVGAGI (reference sequence). V lost 4 bases and J lost 8, with 20 bases in between. The CDR3 loop spans 16 amino acids. The CDR3 coding sequence is TGTGCCAGCAGTTCCACGGACAGCTATCATGGAGAAAAACTGTTTTTT. Its protein product is CASSSTDSYHGEKLFF.

This clone was seen only once. The CDR3 region is CAWSALTGRSNQPQHF. CDR3 in DNA: TGTGCCTGGAGTGCCCTGACAGGGAGGAGCAATCAGCCCCAGCATTTT. The V and J genes are TRBV30 and TRBJ1-5; 7 positions match TRBD1. Germline V CDR1 and CDR2: GTSNPN, SVGIG (reference sequence). The CDR3 is made up of 16 amino acids. V dropped 1 base and J dropped 1; count of bases not matched to a gene: 7.

The rearrangement links TRBV5-1 to TRBJ2-1; TRBD2 matches 7 bases. In germline, CDR1 is SGHRS, CDR2 YFSETQ. The CDR3 totals 18 residues. J was trimmed by 0 bases and V by 0 bases; bases with no gene match: 9. The CDR3 is CASSLEVVGGSSYNEQFF. The CDR3 region has the DNA TGCGCCAGCAGCTTGGAAGTGGTTGGCGGGAGCTCCTACAATGAGCAGTTCTTC.

The CDR3 spells CASSPIGSGTSGADTQYF. The DNA of the CDR3 is TGTGCCAGCTCACCAATCGGCTCCGGGACTAGCGGGGCAGATACGCAGTATTTT. This chain links TRBV18 with TRBJ2-3, with 13 bases lining up with TRBD2. J was trimmed by 4 bases and V by 2 bases; bases with no gene match: 9. The CDR3 is made up of 18 amino acids. CDR1 is KGHSH, CDR2 LQKENI, per germline.

The chain uses TRBV5-1 and TRBJ2-5; tentatively, D is TRBD2 (5 bases). This CDR3 region has 14 residues. Germline lookup yields CDR1 SGHRS and CDR2 YFSETQ. V lost 0 bases and J lost 9, with 15 bases in between. CDR3 in DNA: TGCGCCAGCAGCTTGGATCCAGGACCGAGGGCCCAGTACTTC. The encoded protein is CASSLDPGPRAQYF.

J is TRBJ1-3 and V is TRBV6-1; the D is unclear. Germline CDR1 and CDR2: MNHNS and SASEGT. V was trimmed by 7 bases and J by 2 bases, leaving 6 bases between them. This CDR3 comprises 12 residues. The CDR3 here is CASTGAGNTIYF. The CDR3, as DNA: TGTGCCAGCACCGGGGCTGGAAACACCATATATTTT.

This clone was found a few times. The rearrangement uses TRBV19 and TRBJ1-5; the D gene is possibly TRBD1 (6 bases). The length of the CDR3 is 16 residues. The V gene lost 9 bases and the J gene lost 4 bases, with 22 bases spanning the gap. CDR1 is LNHDA and CDR2 is SQIVND in the germline V gene (reference sequence). CDR3 nucleotide sequence: TGTGCCAGCTCAAACTTAGGGGGAGGAGGGAATCAGCCCCAGCATTTT. Translated: CASSNLGGGGNQPQHF.

The V call is TRBV6-5, the J call TRBJ2-7; D is possibly TRBD2 (5 bases). This CDR3 spans 15 amino acids. Trimming shortened V by 2 bases and J by 2 bases, and 13 bases separated the two germline ends. Per germline, CDR1 MNHEY and CDR2 SVGAGI. The CDR3 protein is CASSYESGTTYEQYF. The DNA for the CDR3 is TGTGCCAGCAGTTACGAGAGCGGCACAACCTACGAGCAGTACTTC.